The 21 T cell receptor beta chains below were found in one sample sequenced in a study of T cell responses to AZD1222 COVID-19 vaccine. Profiling relied on immunoSEQ multiplex PCR, and the TCRdb table lists in-frame clones only, not all of them. The repertoire holds about 55,000 clones, with 87% as singletons. Sequencing was performed on peripheral blood, taken on day 0 of AZD1222 vaccination. The receptors here all came from an adult in good health.

This chain joins TRBV28 and TRBJ1-6; D uncertain. This CDR3 is 14 amino acids long. The ends were cut back, 4 bases at V and 0 bases at J, with 4 bases in the middle. The V gene's germline CDR1 is MDHEN and CDR2 SYDVKM. The CDR3 is CASSSSSYNSPLHF. The DNA for the CDR3 is TGTGCCAGCAGTTCGAGCTCCTATAATTCACCCCTCCACTTT. The full variable domain, completed using reference TRBV28 and TRBJ1-6, is DVKVTQSSRYLVKRTGEKVFLECVQDMDHENMFWYRQDPGLGLRLIYFSYDVKMKEKGDIPEGYSVSREKKERFSLILESASTNQTSMYLCASSSSSYNSPLHFGNGTRLTVT.

This chain connects TRBV18 to TRBJ1-1; 8 bases fit TRBD1. CDR1 is KGHSH and CDR2 is LQKENI in the germline V gene. The J segment lost 4 bases and the V segment lost 3 bases, leaving 7 bases of the junction unmatched. The CDR3 has 15 residues. CDR3 loop: CASSPAMTGVTEAFF. DNA for the CDR3: TGTGCCAGCTCACCTGCTATGACAGGGGTCACTGAAGCTTTCTTT.

The chain employs TRBV7-3 and TRBJ1-1; TRBD1 agrees at 8 bases. Germline V CDR1 and CDR2: SGHTA, FQGTGA. Germline trimming cut 4 bases from V and 4 bases from J; bases unmatched to any gene: 5. The CDR3 is made up of 14 amino acids. The CDR3 DNA sequence: TGTGCCAGCAGCTCCGGACAGGGAAGCACTGAAGCTTTCTTT. It yields the protein CASSSGQGSTEAFF.

This clone occurred a few times. V is TRBV6-2 or TRBV6-3 and J is TRBJ1-5, with D hard to call. V shed 2 bases and J shed 2 bases, with 7 bases lying between them. The CDR3 is made up of 14 amino acids. The germline V gene has CDR1 MNHEY and CDR2 SVGEGT. The CDR3 region is CASSYRAGNQPQHF. The CDR3 DNA sequence: TGTGCCAGCAGTTACAGGGCCGGCAATCAGCCCCAGCATTTT.

V is TRBV5-6 and J is TRBJ2-2; D is ambiguous. The CDR3 consists of 14 residues. V lost 2 bases and J 1 base, leaving 6 bases between the germline ends. The V gene's germline CDR1 is SGHDT and CDR2 YYEEEE. The CDR3 coding sequence is TGTGCCAGCAGCTTAGGCCGGAACACCGGGGAGCTGTTTTTT. It yields the protein CASSLGRNTGELFF.

The rearrangement links TRBV10-3 to TRBJ2-3, with D uncertain. Germline values: CDR1 ENHRY, CDR2 SYGVKD. CDR3 length: 11 residues. V shed 8 bases and J shed 0 bases, with 3 bases lying between them. The CDR3 loop reads CAIGSTDTQYF. The CDR3, as DNA: TGTGCCATCGGCAGCACAGATACGCAGTATTTT.

J is TRBJ2-1 and V is TRBV7-9, with D possibly TRBD1 on 5 matching bases. Trimming cost V 0 bases and J 4 bases, with 13 bases left between them. The CDR3 runs to 16 residues. The germline V gene encodes CDR1 SEHNR and CDR2 FQNEAQ (reference sequence). The chain's CDR3 is CASSLAGLIKYNEQFF. As DNA, the CDR3 is TGTGCCAGCAGCTTAGCGGGGCTAATTAAATACAATGAGCAGTTCTTC. The full variable domain, rest sourced from reference TRBV7-9 and TRBJ2-1, is DTGVSQNPRHKITKRGQNVTFRCDPISEHNRLYWYRQTLGQGPEFLTYFQNEAQLEKSRLLSDRFSAERPKGSFSTLEIQRTEQGDSAMYLCASSLAGLIKYNEQFFGPGTRLTVL.

The chain combines TRBV27 with TRBJ1-2; 8 bases are shared with TRBD1. The germline CDR1 and CDR2 sequences are MNHEY and SMNVEV (reference sequence). This CDR3 is built from 15 residues. V lost 3 bases and J lost 2; bases outside the gene matches: 5. In nucleotides, the CDR3 is TGTGCCAGCAGTTTCACCCGGACAGGGAACTATGGCTACACCTTC. Translated: CASSFTRTGNYGYTF.

The chain has TRBV2 and TRBJ2-5; possibly TRBD2 for D (5 bases). CDR3 size: 12 residues. From germline, CDR1 is SNHLY and CDR2 FYNNEI. V lost 3 bases, J lost 4 bases, and 6 bases lay in between. CDR3 DNA: TGTGCCAGCAGTGACCGGGGAGAGACCCAGTACTTC. Protein product: CASSDRGETQYF.

The rearrangement uses TRBV7-9 and TRBJ2-7; TRBD2 aligns across 7 bases. V lost 5 bases to trimming and J lost 2 bases; unmatched junction nucleotides: 6. The CDR3 is 14 residues long. Germline values: CDR1 SEHNR, CDR2 FQNEAQ (reference sequence). The CDR3 loop reads CASSTYGGTYEQYF. Here the CDR3 DNA reads TGTGCCAGCAGCACCTACGGGGGGACCTACGAGCAGTACTTC.

The V gene is TRBV20-1, the J gene TRBJ1-5; no definite D call. V lost 3 bases and J 11 bases, leaving 20 bases between the germline ends. Germline values: CDR1 DFQATT, CDR2 SNEGSKA (reference sequence). The CDR3 is 14 residues long. CDR3 sequence reads: CSASKELTAGSQHF. CDR3 DNA sequence: TGCAGTGCTAGTAAAGAACTAACAGCCGGGTCCCAGCATTTT.

The rearrangement uses TRBV2 and TRBJ1-1; D is perhaps TRBD1 (5 bases). The germline V gene has CDR1 SNHLY and CDR2 FYNNEI. V was cut by 3 bases and J by 7 bases, with 9 bases left in between. The CDR3 is 12 amino acids. The CDR3 sequence: CASSDMGVEAFF. The CDR3 bases are TGTGCCAGCAGTGACATGGGGGTTGAAGCTTTCTTT.

The count of this clone is one. The chain is built from TRBV15 and TRBJ1-3; the D gene is possibly TRBD1 (5 bases). Trimming removed 1 base from V and 2 bases from J, with 12 bases in between. The length of the CDR3 is 16 residues. CDR1 LNHNV and CDR2 YYDKDF come from the germline V gene (reference sequence). The CDR3 bases are TGTGCCACCAGCAGAGTCCGGACAACAGCTGGAAACACCATATATTTT. The encoded protein is CATSRVRTTAGNTIYF.

CDR3 amino acids: CASSPGLADNNEQFF. Written as DNA, the CDR3 is TGTGCCAGCAGCCCCGGACTAGCGGATAACAATGAGCAGTTCTTC. This chain uses TRBV7-2 with TRBJ2-1; 10 bases are a match to TRBD2. J gave up 5 bases and V 5 bases, and 6 bases lay outside the gene matches. CDR1 is SGHTA and CDR2 is FQGNSA in the germline V gene. This CDR3 has 15 residues.

V is TRBV20-1 and J is TRBJ1-5, with 9 positions matching TRBD1. V lost 3 bases, J lost 2 bases, and 5 bases stayed unmatched. CDR3 size: 15 residues. CDR1 is DFQATT, CDR2 SNEGSKA, per germline (reference sequence). The CDR3 sequence: CSASEQGAGNQPQHF. The CDR3 nucleotides read TGCAGTGCTAGTGAACAGGGGGCGGGCAATCAGCCCCAGCATTTT.

The V and J genes are TRBV5-5 and TRBJ1-1; D not certain. The CDR3 is 16 amino acids. Germline V lookup: CDR1 SGHKS, CDR2 YYEKEE (reference sequence). The V and J ends lost 4 bases and 1 base respectively, with 17 bases between them. CDR3 loop: CASSPGLAQTNTEAFF. The CDR3 coding sequence is TGTGCCAGCAGCCCTGGACTCGCGCAAACGAACACTGAAGCTTTCTTT.

The genes are TRBV9 and TRBJ2-7, with D hard to call. The CDR3 consists of 15 residues. V was trimmed by 4 bases and J by 0 bases, leaving 14 bases between them. Germline V gene sequence: CDR1 SGDLS, CDR2 YYNGEE. The CDR3 DNA sequence: TGTGCCAGCAGCCCTAACAGTAGTCCCTCCTACGAGCAGTACTTC. This gives the protein CASSPNSSPSYEQYF.

The V gene is TRBV29-1, the J gene TRBJ1-1; D gene ambiguous. The V and J ends lost 5 bases and 7 bases respectively, with 8 bases between them. Germline loops: CDR1 SQVTM, CDR2 ANQGSEA. CDR3 length: 10 residues. The CDR3 DNA reads as TGCAGCGTTCTTCTTGGTGAAGCTTTCTTT. Encoded protein: CSVLLGEAFF.

V usage is TRBV6-1 and J usage is TRBJ1-5; D possibly corresponds to TRBD1 (5 bases). The germline CDR1 and CDR2 sequences are MNHNS and SASEGT. V lost 2 bases and J 3 bases, leaving 11 bases between the germline ends. The length of the CDR3 is 15 residues. The CDR3 protein is CASSENNRINQPQHF. In nucleotides, the CDR3 is TGTGCCAGCAGTGAAAATAACAGGATCAATCAGCCCCAGCATTTT.

The J gene is TRBJ1-1, the V gene TRBV18; perhaps TRBD1 as D (6 bases). The V gene lost 4 bases and the J gene lost 1 base, with 10 bases spanning the gap. From germline, CDR1 is KGHSH and CDR2 LQKENI. This CDR3 contains 14 residues. Written as DNA, the CDR3 is TGTGCCAGCTCACTAGAGACAGGGAACACTGAAGCTTTCTTT. This codes for CASSLETGNTEAFF.

The chain links TRBV18 to TRBJ1-4; D may be TRBD1 (6 bases). V lost 3 bases and J lost 5, with 10 bases in between. The CDR3 extends over 14 amino acids. Germline assignment: CDR1 KGHSH and CDR2 LQKENI. CDR3 region: CASSPQGLNEKLFF. CDR3 nucleotide sequence: TGTGCCAGCTCACCGCAGGGGTTAAATGAAAAACTGTTTTTT.